In its sample, the clone carrying this T cell receptor beta chain was seen a few times. Its antigen is unidentified. This entry belongs to a study of beta chain features in type 1 diabetes. At the level of the study: Examined across all samples were some 99 million sorted cells.

Whole-study findings and limits: Whatever favoring of shorter templates PCR might show would apply equally to patients and controls.

The CDR3 totals 13 residues. V lost 4 bases, J lost 4 bases, and 10 bases lay in between. Germline assignment: CDR1 SGHTA and CDR2 FQGTGA. Sequencing targeted expressed TCRB transcripts, as all isolated RNA had been reverse transcribed. The protocol was immunoSEQ multiplex PCR, while the TCRdb copy is restricted to in-frame clones and leaves out a portion. The data show just over 600,000 clones, about 16% seen once. The specimen was naive CD4+ T cells from blood. V and J are TRBV7-3 and TRBJ1-2, with D uncertain. The sequence derives from a man younger than 30 in good health. In DNA form, the CDR3 reads TGTGCCAGCAGCTATGACACGGTCTATGGCTACACCTTC. Translating gives CASSYDTVYGYTF. The full variable domain, in which reference TRBV7-3 and TRBJ1-2 provide the parts outside the CDR3, is GAGVSQTPSNKVTEKGKYVELRCDPISGHTALYWYRQSLGQGPEFLIYFQGTGAADDSGLPNDRFFAVRPEGSVSTLKIQRTERGDSAVYLCASSYDTVYGYTFGSGTRLTVV.